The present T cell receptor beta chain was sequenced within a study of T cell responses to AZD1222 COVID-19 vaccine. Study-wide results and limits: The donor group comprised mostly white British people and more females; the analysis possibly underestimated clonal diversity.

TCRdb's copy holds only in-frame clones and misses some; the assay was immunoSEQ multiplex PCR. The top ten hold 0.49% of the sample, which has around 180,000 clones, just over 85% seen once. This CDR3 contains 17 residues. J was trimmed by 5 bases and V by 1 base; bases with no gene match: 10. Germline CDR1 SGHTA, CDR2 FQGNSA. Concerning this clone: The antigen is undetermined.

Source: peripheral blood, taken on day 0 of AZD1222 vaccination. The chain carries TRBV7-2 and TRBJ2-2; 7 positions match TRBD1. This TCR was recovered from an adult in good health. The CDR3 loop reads CASSLVRQGVFTGELFF. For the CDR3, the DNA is TGTGCCAGCAGCTTAGTCCGGCAGGGGGTTTTTACCGGGGAGCTGTTTTTT.